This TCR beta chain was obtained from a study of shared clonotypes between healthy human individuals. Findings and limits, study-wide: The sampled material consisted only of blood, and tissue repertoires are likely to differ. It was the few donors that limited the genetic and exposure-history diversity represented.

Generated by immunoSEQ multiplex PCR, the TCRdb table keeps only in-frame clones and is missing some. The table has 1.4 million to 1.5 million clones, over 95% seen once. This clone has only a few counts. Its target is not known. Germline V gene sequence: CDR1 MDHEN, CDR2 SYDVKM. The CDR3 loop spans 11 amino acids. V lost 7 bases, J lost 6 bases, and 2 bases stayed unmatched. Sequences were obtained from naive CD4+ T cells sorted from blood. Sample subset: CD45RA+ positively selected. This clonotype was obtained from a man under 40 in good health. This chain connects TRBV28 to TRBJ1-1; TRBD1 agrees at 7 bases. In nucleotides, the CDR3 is TGTGCCAGCAAGGGGGCTTCTGAAGCTTTCTTT. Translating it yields CASKGASEAFF.